These 24 T cell receptor beta chains came from one sample sequenced in a study of graft-versus-host responses after intestinal transplantation. Antigens of these TCRs are unknown. Assay: immunoSEQ multiplex PCR; the TCRdb copy retains only in-frame clones and omits some. The sample has 40,000 to 60,000 clones; 65% to 85% are singletons. The sample consisted of unstimulated CD4+ T cells sorted from spleen or lymph node cells, taken before transplant. The source of these receptors is a human donor who was the organ donor for an intestinal transplant.

The gene calls are TRBV5-4 and TRBJ2-5, with 8 bases identical to TRBD2. The CDR3 has 15 amino acids. The V and J ends lost 0 bases and 4 bases, in that order; junction bases with no gene match: 5. Germline values: CDR1 SGHNT, CDR2 YYREEE (reference sequence). The CDR3, as DNA: TGTGCCAGCAGCTTGGTTGGCGGGGGGCGAGAGACCCAGTACTTC. Translated, it gives CASSLVGGGRETQYF.

J is TRBJ1-1 and V is TRBV5-1; TRBD1 might be the D (5 bases). This CDR3 contains 11 residues. The V and J ends lost 0 bases and 8 bases respectively, with 5 bases between them. Per germline, CDR1 SGHRS and CDR2 YFSETQ. CDR3 in DNA: TGCGCCAGCAGCTTGGGACAGGAAGCTTTCTTT. Its protein is CASSLGQEAFF.

With regard to this clone: Other DNA sequences in the same sample also yield this CDR3. The chain carries TRBV19 and TRBJ2-3, with 14 bases fitting TRBD2. V shed 3 bases, J shed 5 bases, and the junction held 4 bases outside the gene matches. The germline V gene encodes CDR1 LNHDA and CDR2 SQIVND (reference sequence). The CDR3 has 16 residues. The CDR3 sequence: CASSIGLAGGQDTQYF. CDR3 nucleotides: TGTGCCAGTAGTATTGGACTAGCGGGGGGACAAGATACGCAGTATTTT.

The V call is TRBV6-5, the J call TRBJ1-1; D call uncertain. Trimming removed 2 bases from V and 1 base from J, with 8 bases in between. CDR1 and CDR2 (germline): MNHEY, SVGAGI. The CDR3 runs 14 residues. CDR3 nucleotide sequence: TGTGCCAGCAGTTACGGGTGGGGGAACACTGAAGCTTTCTTT. Amino acids: CASSYGWGNTEAFF.

The chain combines TRBV10-2 with TRBJ2-3, with a weak D call TRBD1 (5 bases). CDR1 and CDR2 from the germline V gene are WSHSY and SAAADI. This CDR3 is 16 amino acids long. V was trimmed by 8 bases and J by 2 bases, leaving 20 bases between them. The CDR3 region is CASVEAGRGHTDTQYF. The CDR3 region has the DNA TGCGCCAGCGTAGAAGCTGGCCGCGGACACACAGATACGCAGTATTTT.

V usage is TRBV2 and J usage is TRBJ2-7, with D tentatively TRBD1 (6 bases). The germline V gene has CDR1 SNHLY and CDR2 FYNNEI. With 2 bases removed from V and 4 bases from J, the gap between germline ends came to 6 bases. The CDR3 runs to 12 residues. The CDR3 region has the DNA TGTGCCAGCAGTGAACAGGGGTACGAGCAGTACTTC. Its translation is CASSEQGYEQYF.

This rearrangement joins TRBV6-6 to TRBJ2-7, with a weak D call TRBD2 (6 bases). V shed 6 bases and J shed 2 bases, with 14 bases lying between them. This CDR3 spans 14 amino acids. Germline values: CDR1 MNHNY, CDR2 SVGAGI (reference sequence). The CDR3 sequence is CASRTGTSAYEQYF. The CDR3, as DNA: TGTGCCAGCAGGACCGGGACTTCCGCCTACGAGCAGTACTTC.

This clone was observed a few times. The V and J genes are TRBV5-1 and TRBJ2-7; 7 positions agree with TRBD1. CDR1 is SGHRS, CDR2 YFSETQ, per germline. The CDR3 sequence is 14 residues long. Losses at the gene ends were 0 bases for V and 7 bases for J; bases not matched to a gene: 7. The CDR3 region has the DNA TGCGCCAGCAGCTTGGTAAGGGGGCTGGGTGAGCAGTACTTC. This sequence encodes CASSLVRGLGEQYF.

The V and J genes are TRBV7-9 and TRBJ1-2; D is uncertain. Germline values: CDR1 SEHNR, CDR2 FQNEAQ (reference sequence). The CDR3 has 12 residues. The V end lost 4 bases, the J end lost 4 bases, and 7 bases lay between the germline ends. CDR3 loop: CASSSGLYGYTF. The CDR3 DNA reads TGTGCCAGCAGCTCGGGCCTCTATGGCTACACCTTC.

The chain joins TRBV19 to TRBJ1-5; TRBD1 agrees at 10 bases. V was pared by 5 bases and J by 2 bases, with 3 bases of the junction left unmatched. The CDR3 is made up of 15 amino acids. CDR1 and CDR2 from the germline V gene are LNHDA and SQIVND (reference sequence). CDR3 DNA sequence: TGTGCCAGTAGTGGTGGGACAGGGGGCAATCAGCCCCAGCATTTT. Its translation is CASSGGTGGNQPQHF.

V gene TRBV18 combines with J gene TRBJ2-3; D perhaps matches TRBD1 (8 bases). Per the germline V gene, CDR1 is KGHSH and CDR2 is LQKENI. The CDR3 extends over 15 amino acids. Trimming pared 2 bases from V and 4 bases from J, leaving 13 bases between. In DNA, the CDR3 is TGTGCCAGCTCACCAGTAACAGGGGGGGCAGATACGCAGTATTTT. The encoded protein is CASSPVTGGADTQYF.

The rearrangement joins TRBV19 to TRBJ2-7; D tentatively reads TRBD1 or TRBD2 (6 bases each). Germline values: CDR1 LNHDA, CDR2 SQIVND (reference sequence). This CDR3 is 15 amino acids long. Trimming cost V 3 bases and J 5 bases, with 17 bases left between them. The chain's CDR3 is CASSMDRGEFNEQYF. The CDR3 DNA reads TGTGCCAGTAGTATGGATAGGGGGGAGTTCAACGAGCAGTACTTC.

This rearrangement joins TRBV19 to TRBJ1-4; possibly TRBD1 for D (6 bases). Germline V gives CDR1 LNHDA, CDR2 SQIVND (reference sequence). The CDR3 covers 15 residues. Trimming left V 3 bases short and J 6 bases short, with 14 bases between. CDR3 nucleotides: TGTGCCAGTAGTATCATTGGACAGCGGGATGAAAAACTGTTTTTT. Protein product: CASSIIGQRDEKLFF.

CDR3 amino acids: CASGLTVGPSTDTQYF. In nucleotides, the CDR3 is TGTGCTAGTGGTCTGACTGTGGGGCCTTCCACAGATACGCAGTATTTT. This sequence joins TRBV12-5 and TRBJ2-3, with D perhaps TRBD1 (5 bases). V was clipped by 5 bases and J by 2 bases, with 17 bases between them. The CDR3 extends over 16 amino acids. Germline V CDR1 and CDR2: LGHNT, FRNRAP.

The V and J genes are TRBV6-1 and TRBJ1-2, with 7 positions matching TRBD1. CDR1 and CDR2 from the germline V gene are MNHNS and SASEGT. The CDR3 is made up of 17 amino acids. Trimming removed 4 bases from V and 4 bases from J; junction bases left unmatched: 15. CDR3 loop: CASSGRQGTTRGYGYTF. DNA for the CDR3: TGTGCCAGCAGTGGGAGACAGGGCACCACGAGGGGCTATGGCTACACCTTC.

The chain links TRBV7-2 to TRBJ1-1; D call uncertain. The V gene's germline CDR1 is SGHTA and CDR2 FQGNSA. V lost 5 bases and J lost 3, with 7 bases in between. This CDR3 has 12 amino acids. This CDR3 is CASSQGYTEAFF. Here the CDR3 DNA reads TGTGCCAGCAGCCAAGGTTACACTGAAGCTTTCTTT.

V usage is TRBV5-1 and J usage is TRBJ2-3; D gene uncertain. With 5 bases removed from V and 1 base from J, the gap between germline ends came to 5 bases. This CDR3 has 12 amino acids. Germline V gene lookup returns CDR1 SGHRS and CDR2 YFSETQ. CDR3 sequence (DNA): TGCGCCAGCAGGCAGGGCACAGATACGCAGTATTTT. Its protein product is CASRQGTDTQYF.

The chain recombines TRBV7-2 with TRBJ2-7; 13 nucleotides match TRBD2. CDR1 SGHTA and CDR2 FQGNSA come from the germline V gene. J gave up 2 bases and V 3 bases, and 4 bases lay outside the gene matches. CDR3 size: 16 residues. In DNA, the CDR3 is TGTGCCAGCAGCTTCGGACTAGCGGGGGTGACCTACGAGCAGTACTTC. Its protein is CASSFGLAGVTYEQYF.

The chain carries TRBV23-1 and TRBJ2-6, with TRBD1 matching over 8 bases. TRBV23-1 is assigned to the ORF class and has an uncertain function. Germline trimming cut 5 bases from V and 1 base from J; bases unmatched to any gene: 22. The CDR3 is made up of 22 amino acids. CDR3 in amino acids: CASSCVGGQAPGGVSGANVLTF. The CDR3 DNA is TGCGCCAGCAGTTGCGTTGGGGGACAGGCCCCTGGCGGGGTATCTGGGGCCAACGTCCTGACTTTC.

The J gene is TRBJ1-5, the V gene TRBV28; TRBD1 matches at 7 bases. The germline gives CDR1 MDHEN, CDR2 SYDVKM. The CDR3 extends over 16 amino acids. V was clipped by 7 bases and J by 0 bases; unmatched bases: 9. CDR3 in amino acids: CASTLRTGTSNQPQHF. The CDR3 DNA follows: TGTGCCAGCACCCTTCGGACAGGAACTAGCAATCAGCCCCAGCATTTT.

This clone appeared once. Here the CDR3 reads CASSARRDRVNTEAFF. In DNA form, the CDR3 reads TGTGCCAGCAGCGCAAGGAGGGACAGGGTGAACACTGAAGCTTTCTTT. The chain couples TRBV11-2 to TRBJ1-1; 9 nucleotides align to TRBD1. Germline V gene data show CDR1 as SGHAT and CDR2 as FQNNGV. CDR3 length equals 16 residues. V shed 5 bases, J shed 0 bases, and the junction held 7 bases outside the gene matches.

Only one count was recorded for this clone. The same CDR3 also results from other DNA sequences found in this sample. This chain links TRBV30 with TRBJ1-5; D remains ambiguous. Trimming cost V 0 bases and J 2 bases, with 5 bases left between them. Germline assignment: CDR1 GTSNPN and CDR2 SVGIG (reference sequence). The CDR3 consists of 13 residues. The CDR3 reads CAWSVQGNQPQHF. CDR3 nucleotides: TGTGCCTGGAGTGTCCAGGGCAATCAGCCCCAGCATTTT.

The V and J genes are TRBV7-9 and TRBJ2-1, with 7 bases identical to TRBD2. The germline CDR1 and CDR2 sequences are SEHNR and FQNEAQ (reference sequence). V gave up 5 bases and J gave up 10 bases; unmatched junction bases: 5. CDR3 length equals 12 residues. This CDR3 is CASSPTSPEQFF. The CDR3 region has the DNA TGTGCCAGCAGCCCGACTAGCCCCGAGCAGTTCTTC.

The gene calls are TRBV2 and TRBJ2-2, with TRBD2 matching 7 bases. Trimming took 5 bases from V and 6 from J; bases not matched to a gene: 12. In germline, CDR1 is SNHLY, CDR2 FYNNEI. This CDR3 contains 16 residues. The DNA of the CDR3 is TGTGCCAGCAGTAAAGGGACTAAGGTCGGGGCCGGGGAGCTGTTTTTT. Protein product: CASSKGTKVGAGELFF.